Only a few counts were recorded for the clone carrying this T cell receptor (beta chain). Its antigen is unknown. Indicated time point: persistent/refractory GD, antithyroid drugs over 5 years with positive TRAb. Generation of the TCR library employed RNA extracted from PBMCs. Germline loops: CDR1 KGHSY, CDR2 FQNENV. The CDR3 covers 15 residues. V was trimmed by 2 bases and J by 2 bases, leaving 12 bases between them. The sample is drawn from a study of regulatory T cells in long-lasting Graves disease. Findings of the study overall: For persistent Graves' patients, TCR diversity was lower than for newly diagnosed ones. Analyses excluded thyroid tissue, covering peripheral blood alone.

Sequencing libraries for TCR beta were prepared with iRepertoire HTBI primers and Arm-PCR of CDR3 regions. MiXCR, applied by TCRdb to the multiplex PCR reads, yields one record per CDR3 protein. The profile shows 400,000 or so distinct CDR3 sequences, about 25% of them singletons. The rearrangement joins TRBV16 to TRBJ2-5; D may be TRBD1 or TRBD2 (5 bases each). The clonotype comes from a female donor with Graves disease. The sample here was peripheral blood mononuclear cells (PBMCs), taken when the disease was refractory, from a patient treated with antithyroid drugs. The CDR3 region has the DNA TGTGCCAGCAGCCAAGCAGGGAGTATACAAGAGACCCAGTACTTC. Encoded protein: CASSQAGSIQETQYF.